This TCR beta chain was identified in a study of T cell responses to AZD1222 COVID-19 vaccine. In regard to this clone: As yet, its antigen is unknown.

Libraries were prepared by immunoSEQ multiplex PCR; TCRdb keeps only in-frame clonotypes and omits some of them. The table includes 95,000 to 150,000 clones, roughly 84% detected once. General study findings and limits: Donors in the cohort were predominantly white British and more often female, and clonal diversity was possibly underestimated. Reportedly, nearly half of unique spike TCRs recognized epitopes outside B.1.351/B.1.1.7 mutations.

V shed 5 bases and J 4 bases; nucleotides not matched to a gene: 1. Per the germline V gene, CDR1 is SNHLY and CDR2 is FYNNEI. This CDR3 is 13 amino acids long. The receptor's source is an adult in good health. This specimen consisted of peripheral blood, obtained on day 0 of AZD1222 vaccination. This sequence joins TRBV2 and TRBJ1-5, with 8 bases fitting TRBD1. The CDR3 DNA follows: TGTGCCAGCAGTCAGGGGGCTAATCAGCCCCAGCATTTT. As protein: CASSQGANQPQHF.